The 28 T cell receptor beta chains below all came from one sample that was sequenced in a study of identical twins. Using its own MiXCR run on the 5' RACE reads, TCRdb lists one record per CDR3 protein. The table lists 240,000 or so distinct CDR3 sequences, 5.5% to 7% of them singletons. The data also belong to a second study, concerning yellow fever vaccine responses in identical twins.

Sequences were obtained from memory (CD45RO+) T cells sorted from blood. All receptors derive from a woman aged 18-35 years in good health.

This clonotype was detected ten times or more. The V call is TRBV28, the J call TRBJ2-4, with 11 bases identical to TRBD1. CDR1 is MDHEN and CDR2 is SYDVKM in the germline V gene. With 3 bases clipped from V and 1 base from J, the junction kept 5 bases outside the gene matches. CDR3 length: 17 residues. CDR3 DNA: TGTGCCAGCAGTTTTTTTGGGACAGGGGGTGCCAAAAACATTCAGTACTTC. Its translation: CASSFFGTGGAKNIQYF.

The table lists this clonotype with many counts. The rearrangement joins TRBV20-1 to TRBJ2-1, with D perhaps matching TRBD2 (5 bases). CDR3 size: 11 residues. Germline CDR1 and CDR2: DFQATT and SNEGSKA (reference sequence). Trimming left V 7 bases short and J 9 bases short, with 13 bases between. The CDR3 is CSVAGLSEQFF. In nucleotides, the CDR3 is TGCAGTGTTGCGGGTCTCTCTGAGCAGTTCTTC.

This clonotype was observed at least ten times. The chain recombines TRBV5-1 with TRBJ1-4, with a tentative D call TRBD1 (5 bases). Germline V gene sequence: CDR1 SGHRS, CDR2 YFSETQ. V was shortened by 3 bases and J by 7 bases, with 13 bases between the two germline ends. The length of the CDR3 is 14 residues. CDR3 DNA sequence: TGCGCCAGCAGCTCGGGACCCCCAGGTGAAAAACTGTTTTTT. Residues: CASSSGPPGEKLFF.

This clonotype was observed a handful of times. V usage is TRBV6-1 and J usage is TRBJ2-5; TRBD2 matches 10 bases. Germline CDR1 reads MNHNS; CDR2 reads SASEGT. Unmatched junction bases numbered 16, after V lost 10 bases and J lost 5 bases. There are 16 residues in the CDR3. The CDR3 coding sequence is TGTGCCACCCGATACGCGTCTAGCGGGGGTAGGGAGACCCAGTACTTC. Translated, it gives CATRYASSGGRETQYF.

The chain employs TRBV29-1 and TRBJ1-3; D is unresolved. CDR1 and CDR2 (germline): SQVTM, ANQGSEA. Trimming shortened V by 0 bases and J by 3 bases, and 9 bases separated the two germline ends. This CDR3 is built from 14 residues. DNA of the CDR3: TGCAGCGTTGAAGATGGAGGGCTTGGAAACACCATATATTTT. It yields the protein CSVEDGGLGNTIYF.

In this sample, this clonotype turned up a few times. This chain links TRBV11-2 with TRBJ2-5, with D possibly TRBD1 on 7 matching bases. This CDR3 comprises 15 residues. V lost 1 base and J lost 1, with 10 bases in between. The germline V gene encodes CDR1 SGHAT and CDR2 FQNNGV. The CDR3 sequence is CASSLGGTAQETQYF. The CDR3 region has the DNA TGTGCCAGCAGCTTAGGCGGGACAGCCCAAGAGACCCAGTACTTC.

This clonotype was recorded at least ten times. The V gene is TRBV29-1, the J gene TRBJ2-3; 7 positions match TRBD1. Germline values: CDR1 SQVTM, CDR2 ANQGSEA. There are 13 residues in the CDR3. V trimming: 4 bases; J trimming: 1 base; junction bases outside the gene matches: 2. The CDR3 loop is CSVGQGGTDTQYF. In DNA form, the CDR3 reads TGCAGCGTTGGACAGGGAGGCACAGATACGCAGTATTTT.

The CDR3 loop reads CASSPSLGTLRGNIQYF. The CDR3 nucleotides read TGTGCCAGCAGTCCATCGCTGGGCACTTTAAGAGGGAACATTCAGTACTTC. This chain uses TRBV28 with TRBJ2-4, with TRBD2 as a possible D gene (5 bases). The germline V gene has CDR1 MDHEN and CDR2 SYDVKM. Trimming shortened V by 5 bases and J by 7 bases, and 24 bases separated the two germline ends. The length of the CDR3 is 17 residues.

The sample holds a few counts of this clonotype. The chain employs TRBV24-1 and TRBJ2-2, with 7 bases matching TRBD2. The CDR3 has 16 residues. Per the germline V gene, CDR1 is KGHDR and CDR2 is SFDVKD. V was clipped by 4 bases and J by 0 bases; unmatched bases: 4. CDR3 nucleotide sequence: TGTGCCACCAGTGACCCGGGGGGTACGAACACCGGGGAGCTGTTTTTT. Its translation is CATSDPGGTNTGELFF.

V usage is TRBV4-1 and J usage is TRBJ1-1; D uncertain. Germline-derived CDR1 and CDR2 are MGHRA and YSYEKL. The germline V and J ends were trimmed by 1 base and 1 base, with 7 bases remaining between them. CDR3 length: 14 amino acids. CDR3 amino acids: CASSQASPNTEAFF. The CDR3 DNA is TGCGCCAGCAGCCAAGCCAGCCCGAACACTGAAGCTTTCTTT.

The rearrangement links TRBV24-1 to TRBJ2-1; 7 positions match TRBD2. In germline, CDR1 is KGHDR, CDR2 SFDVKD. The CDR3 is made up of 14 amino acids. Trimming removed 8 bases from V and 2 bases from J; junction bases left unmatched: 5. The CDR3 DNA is TGTGCCACCAATCGGGGGGAGGCCTACAATGAGCAGTTCTTC. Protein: CATNRGEAYNEQFF.

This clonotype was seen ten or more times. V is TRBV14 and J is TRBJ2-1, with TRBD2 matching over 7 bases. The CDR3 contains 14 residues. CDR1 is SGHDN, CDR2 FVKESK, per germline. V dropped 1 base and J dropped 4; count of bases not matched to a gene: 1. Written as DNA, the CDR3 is TGTGCCAGCAGCCAAGTGGGGGGGTACAATGAGCAGTTCTTC. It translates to CASSQVGGYNEQFF.

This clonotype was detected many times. The CDR3: CATSDGTSWQYF. CDR3 coding DNA: TGTGCCACCAGTGACGGGACTAGCTGGCAGTACTTC. J is TRBJ2-7 and V is TRBV24-1; the match to TRBD2 covers 9 bases. The CDR3 spans 12 residues. With 4 bases clipped from V and 9 bases from J, the junction kept 3 bases outside the gene matches. Germline V lookup: CDR1 KGHDR, CDR2 SFDVKD.

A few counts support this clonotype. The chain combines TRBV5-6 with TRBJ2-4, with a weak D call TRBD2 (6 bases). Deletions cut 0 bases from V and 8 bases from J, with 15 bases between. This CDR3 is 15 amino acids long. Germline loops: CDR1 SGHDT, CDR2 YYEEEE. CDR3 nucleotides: TGTGCCAGCAGCTTGGGACTAGGGTTGGGGGACATTCAGTACTTC. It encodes CASSLGLGLGDIQYF.

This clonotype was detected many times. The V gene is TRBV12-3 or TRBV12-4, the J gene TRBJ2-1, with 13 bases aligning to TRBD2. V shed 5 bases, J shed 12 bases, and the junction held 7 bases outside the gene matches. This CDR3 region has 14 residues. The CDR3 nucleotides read TGTGCCAGCAGTCCGGGACTAGCGGGGAGTGTGCAGTTCTTC. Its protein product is CASSPGLAGSVQFF.

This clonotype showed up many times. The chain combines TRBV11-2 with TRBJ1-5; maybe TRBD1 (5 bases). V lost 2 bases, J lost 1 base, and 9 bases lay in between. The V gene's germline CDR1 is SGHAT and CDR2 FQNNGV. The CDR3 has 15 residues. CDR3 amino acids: CASSLSWGSNQPQHF. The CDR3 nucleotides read TGTGCCAGCAGCTTATCTTGGGGGAGCAATCAGCCCCAGCATTTT.

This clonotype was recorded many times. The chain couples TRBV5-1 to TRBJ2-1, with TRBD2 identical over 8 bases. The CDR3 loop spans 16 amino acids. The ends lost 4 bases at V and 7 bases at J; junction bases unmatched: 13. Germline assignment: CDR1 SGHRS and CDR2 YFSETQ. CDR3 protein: CASSLGGSGRGNEQFF. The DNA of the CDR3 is TGCGCCAGCAGCCTAGGGGGGAGCGGGAGAGGGAATGAGCAGTTCTTC.

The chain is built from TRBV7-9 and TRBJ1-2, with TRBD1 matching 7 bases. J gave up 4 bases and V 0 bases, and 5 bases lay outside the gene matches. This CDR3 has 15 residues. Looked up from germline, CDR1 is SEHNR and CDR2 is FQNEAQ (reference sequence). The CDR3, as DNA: TGTGCCAGCAGCTTAGCGCGGGACAGCCCCTATGGCTACACCTTC. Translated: CASSLARDSPYGYTF. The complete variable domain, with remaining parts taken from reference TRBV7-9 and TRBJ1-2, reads DTGVSQNPRHKITKRGQNVTFRCDPISEHNRLYWYRQTLGQGPEFLTYFQNEAQLEKSRLLSDRFSAERPKGSFSTLEIQRTEQGDSAMYLCASSLARDSPYGYTFGSGTRLTVV.

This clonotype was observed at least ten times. CDR3: CATRPGTAGNTIYF. The CDR3 DNA sequence: TGTGCCACCCGACCGGGGACCGCTGGAAACACCATATATTTT. The chain recombines TRBV12-3 or TRBV12-4 with TRBJ1-3; TRBD1 might be the D (5 bases). V dropped 10 bases and J dropped 2 bases, with 15 bases sitting between them. This CDR3 spans 14 amino acids.

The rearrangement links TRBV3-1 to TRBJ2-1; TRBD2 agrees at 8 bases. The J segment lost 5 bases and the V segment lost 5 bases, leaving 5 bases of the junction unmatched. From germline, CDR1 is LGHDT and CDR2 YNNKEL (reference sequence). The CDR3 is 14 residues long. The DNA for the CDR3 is TGTGCCAGCAGCAAGCCGGGACTAGACAATGAGCAGTTCTTC. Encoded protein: CASSKPGLDNEQFF.

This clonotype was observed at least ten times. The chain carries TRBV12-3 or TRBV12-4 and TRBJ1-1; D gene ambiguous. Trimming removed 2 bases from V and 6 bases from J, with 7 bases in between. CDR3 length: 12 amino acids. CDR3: CASSLTSAEAFF. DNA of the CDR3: TGTGCCAGCAGTTTAACCTCAGCTGAAGCTTTCTTT.

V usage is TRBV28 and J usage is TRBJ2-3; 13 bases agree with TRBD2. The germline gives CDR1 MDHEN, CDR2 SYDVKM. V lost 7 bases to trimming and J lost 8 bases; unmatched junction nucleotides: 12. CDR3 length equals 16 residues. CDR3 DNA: TGTGCCAGCACCTCCACCGGACTAGCGGGAGTTGTTACGCAGTATTTT. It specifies CASTSTGLAGVVTQYF.

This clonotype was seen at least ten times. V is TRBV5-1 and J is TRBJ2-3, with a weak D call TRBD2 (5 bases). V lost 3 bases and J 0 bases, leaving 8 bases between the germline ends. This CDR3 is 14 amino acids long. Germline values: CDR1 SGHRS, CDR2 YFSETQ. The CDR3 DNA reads TGCGCCAGCAGCTCCCGCGGGAGCACAGATACGCAGTATTTT. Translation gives CASSSRGSTDTQYF.

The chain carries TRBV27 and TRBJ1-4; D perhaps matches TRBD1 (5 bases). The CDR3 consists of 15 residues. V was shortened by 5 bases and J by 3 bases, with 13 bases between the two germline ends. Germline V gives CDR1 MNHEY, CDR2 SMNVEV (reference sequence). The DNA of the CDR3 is TGTGCCAGCAGTAGCCAGGGTATCGCTAATGAAAAACTGTTTTTT. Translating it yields CASSSQGIANEKLFF.

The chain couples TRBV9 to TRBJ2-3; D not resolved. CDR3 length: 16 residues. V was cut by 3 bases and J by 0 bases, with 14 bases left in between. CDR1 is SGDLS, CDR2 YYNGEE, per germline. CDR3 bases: TGTGCCAGCAGCGCCCCCCACGCGGCTAGCACAGATACGCAGTATTTT. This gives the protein CASSAPHAASTDTQYF.

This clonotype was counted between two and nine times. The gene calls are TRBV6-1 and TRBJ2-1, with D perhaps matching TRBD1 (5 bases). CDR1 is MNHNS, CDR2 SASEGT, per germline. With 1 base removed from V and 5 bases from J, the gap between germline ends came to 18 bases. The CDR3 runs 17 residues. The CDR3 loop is CASSEESVRGWDNEQFF. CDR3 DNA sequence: TGTGCCAGCAGTGAAGAAAGCGTTAGGGGCTGGGACAATGAGCAGTTCTTC.

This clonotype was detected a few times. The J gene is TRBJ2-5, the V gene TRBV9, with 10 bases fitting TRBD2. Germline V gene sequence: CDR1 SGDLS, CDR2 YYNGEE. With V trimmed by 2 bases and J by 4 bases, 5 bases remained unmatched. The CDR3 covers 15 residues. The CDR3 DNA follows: TGTGCCAGCAGCGTTACTAGCGGGAAGGCAGAGACCCAGTACTTC. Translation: CASSVTSGKAETQYF. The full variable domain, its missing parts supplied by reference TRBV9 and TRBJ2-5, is DSGVTQTPKHLITATGQRVTLRCSPRSGDLSVYWYQQSLDQGLQFLIQYYNGEERAKGNILERFSAQQFPDLHSELNLSSLELGDSALYFCASSVTSGKAETQYFGPGTRLLVL.

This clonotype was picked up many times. CDR3 coding DNA: TGTGCCAGCAGTCAGAGGACAGTAGATTCACCCCTCCACTTT. Translating it yields CASSQRTVDSPLHF. The chain is built from TRBV3-1 and TRBJ1-6; weak D call: TRBD1 (6 bases). Germline CDR1 LGHDT, CDR2 YNNKEL (reference sequence). V was pared by 6 bases and J by 8 bases, with 14 bases between. There are 14 residues in the CDR3.